This entry is about one T cell receptor beta chain. This clone is deemed medium-sized (0.01 to 0.1%). Its antigen remains undetermined. No per-base quality is available; no much larger clone lies one base away. To be selected, patients needed enough residual fresh-frozen tumor tissue and more than two years of available survival data. An isocitrate dehydrogenase mutation was not carried by any of the glioblastoma patients, although molecular status was otherwise variable. PBMC were collected before vaccination, two weeks after the third vaccination, and at tumor progression when it occurred. Genomic DNA was extracted with the Qiagen DNeasy Blood extraction Kit. These data originate in a study of glioma-infiltrating T cells after dendritic cell vaccination (TCRdb year 2016). Context from the whole study: A cohort of about 15 glioblastoma patients from Phase I and II dendritic cell vaccination trials was included, of whom 9 were newly diagnosed and 6 had recurrent disease. Survival after dendritic cell vaccination was correlated with TCR sequencing metrics, such as TIL content and the overlap between tumor and blood repertoires. Patients received autologous tumor lysate-pulsed dendritic cell vaccination between about 2003 and 2013. To make the vaccine, monocyte-derived dendritic cells were cultured for seven days with IL-4 and GM-CSF and then pulsed overnight with autologous tumor lysate. Three intradermal dendritic cell vaccine injections were administered to patients at biweekly intervals in the arm below the axilla. Tumor-infiltrating lymphocyte content was quantified and tumor and blood repertoires were compared in dendritic cell-vaccinated glioblastoma patients by deep sequencing of TCR beta CDR3 regions.

V and J are truncated by 0 bases and 7 bases respectively, leaving an intervening sequence of 16 bases. The CDR3 contains 15 residues, cysteine and phenylalanine counted. Just CDR3 DNA is preserved here, 45 bases in frame from base 1. CDR1 and CDR2 are drawn from the germline V gene: SGHTS, YDEGEE. Beyond this particular receptor, the publication reports: Longer time to progression and overall survival after dendritic cell vaccination were predicted by higher estimated pretreatment TIL content. TCR clonality showed no direct relationship with survival, which suggests that a diverse polyclonal response may matter. The cohort was small and heterogeneous, and full blood and tumor sets were available for few patients, with initial-recurrent tumor pairs available for even fewer patients. The TCR overlap response model with three groups was called speculative and said to need prospective validation.

The immunoSEQ assay amplified TCRB CDR3 regions from around 2 micrograms of genomic DNA, or from all available DNA when less than that amount was available. The multiplex PCR employed 60 forward primers targeting TCR V beta segments and 13 reverse primers targeting J beta segments. Synthetic control templates were spiked into each sample at limiting dilution to estimate reads per starting template. The Illumina HiSeq System generated sequencing reads of 87 bp. The published analysis was carried out like this. PCR and sequencing errors were removed by a nearest neighbor algorithm that merged closely related sequences. TCR overlap was defined as the percentage of unique tumor TCR beta sequences that were also present in the same patient's peripheral blood. TCRdb holds this immuneACCESS table with in-frame rearrangements only. Some clones are missing; in checked studies, unresolved V genes explain under half, and the rest has no known cause. V, J and clone size derive from that table, while D and trimming were established from the DNA sequence. A total of 95,000 to 110,000 clones appear in this sample, about four fifths of them only once. The ten largest clones capture roughly 12% of the sample.

The origin of this receptor is a human donor with glioblastoma. The material was blood, obtained before dendritic cell vaccination. The V and J segments used are TRBV5-8 and TRBJ1-2; the D gene is not confidently resolved. The bases read TGTGCCAGCAGCTTGGACACGGCTGCCAGGTCTGGCTACACCTTC. Its product reads: CASSLDTAARSGYTF.